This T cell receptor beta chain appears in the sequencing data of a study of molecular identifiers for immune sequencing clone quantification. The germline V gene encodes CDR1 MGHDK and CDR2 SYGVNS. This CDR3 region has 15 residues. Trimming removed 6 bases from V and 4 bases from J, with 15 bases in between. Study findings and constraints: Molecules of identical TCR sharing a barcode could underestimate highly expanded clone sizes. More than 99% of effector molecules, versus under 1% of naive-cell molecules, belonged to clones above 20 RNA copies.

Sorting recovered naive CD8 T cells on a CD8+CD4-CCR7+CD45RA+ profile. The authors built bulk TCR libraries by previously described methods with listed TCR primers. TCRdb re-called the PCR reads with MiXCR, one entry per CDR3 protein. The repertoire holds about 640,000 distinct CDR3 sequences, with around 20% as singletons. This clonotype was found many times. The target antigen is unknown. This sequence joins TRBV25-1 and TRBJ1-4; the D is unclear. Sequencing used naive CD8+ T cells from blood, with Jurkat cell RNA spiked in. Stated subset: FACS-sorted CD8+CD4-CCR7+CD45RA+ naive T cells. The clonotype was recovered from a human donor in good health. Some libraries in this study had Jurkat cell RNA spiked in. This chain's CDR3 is CASSRWGGDNEKLFF. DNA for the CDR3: TGTGCCAGCAGCAGGTGGGGAGGTGATAATGAAAAACTGTTTTTT.